This TCR beta chain was documented in a study of T cell responses to AZD1222 COVID-19 vaccine. Germline CDR1 is SGHDN and CDR2 is FVKESK. This CDR3 comprises 13 residues. With V trimmed by 6 bases and J by 5 bases, 3 bases remained unmatched. Assay used: immunoSEQ multiplex PCR; TCRdb lists only in-frame clones, some missing. Of 90,000 to 95,000 clones in the sample, 80% to 90% were seen once. Sequencing used peripheral blood, obtained on day 0 of AZD1222 vaccination. This chain connects TRBV14 to TRBJ1-1; TRBD1 aligns across 10 bases. This sequence was found in an adult in good health. CDR3 protein: CASRGQGETEAFF. The DNA of the CDR3 is TGTGCCAGCAGAGGACAGGGGGAAACTGAAGCTTTCTTT.